This T cell receptor beta chain is drawn from a study of shared clonotypes between healthy human individuals (dated by TCRdb to the early 2020s). About the study as a whole: The cohort comprised a couple of women and a few men aged 18 to 49 years. For each donor, CD4 naive and CD4 memory were each run on three plates, CD8 naive on two plates, and CD8 memory on one plate. To estimate repertoire size and how much clonotype sharing occurs between individuals, the study deeply sequenced the blood TCR repertoires of 5 or 6 healthy adults. Libraries were prepared and TCR repertoires were sequenced by different laboratories using diverse techniques, in order to increase sequencing depth and limit assay-specific biases. Each donor's leukapheresis produced roughly between roughly 0.85 and 9.5 billion PBMCs. Study-wide conclusions, independent of this receptor: Because the study included only a small number of donors, the genetic and exposure-history diversity represented was limited. Sampling was restricted to blood, and TCR repertoires in tissue are likely to differ from TCR repertoires in blood. Pairwise subsampling indicated that sequencing depth was expected to affect the degree of clonotype sharing among donors. Naive subsets generally had larger estimated clonotype richness than memory subsets. About 4.5% of naive CD4, 3.5% of naive CD8, 2% to 2.5% of memory CD4, and 0.4% of memory CD8 clonotypes were shared across a few donors. Incomplete sequencing was indicated by rarefaction of sorted-subset datasets, despite the large sequencing depth. Compared with non-shared clonotypes, the clonotypes found in all four sorted-subset donors had higher generation probabilities.

CD8 naive samples were obtained by positive selection for CCR7 among CD45RO-negative cells, yielding a CD45RA+CCR7+ population from which TemRA cells were excluded. Donors were healthy HIV-negative adults with no recently reported acute infections or vaccinations. Only Caucasian adults living in Nashville, Tennessee, USA were represented among the donors. Blood was collected by leukapheresis, and PBMCs were isolated by Ficoll-Histopaque density gradient centrifugation and then cryopreserved in liquid nitrogen vapor phase. Purity and quantity of every magnetically sorted T cell population were checked by analytical flow cytometry. From each sorted fraction, genomic DNA was isolated and quantified by UV absorbance on a Nanodrop 2000c. TCR CDR3 regions were amplified from genomic DNA by multiplex PCR using the deep immunoSEQ assay. For each cell subset, the extracted genomic DNA was distributed evenly across all wells of several immunoSEQ 96-well plates, and each plate served as one replicate. For sorted subsets, approximately 210 ng of genomic DNA, equivalent to roughly 30,000 T cell genomes, went into each replicate PCR. The purified libraries were quantified using a Qubit 3.0 fluorometer, sized with a Bioanalyzer 2100, and then quantified again using the KAPA Library Quantification kit. Every immunoSEQ 96-well plate was sequenced on a separate single-read 150-cycle Illumina NextSeq 550 flow cell. The paper's data handling went like this. The immunoSEQ output contained only junctional sequences without quality scores, so filtering could not match that applied to full-length reads. To assign V/J genes and CDR3, sequences were annotated using PyIR, a Python wrapper for IgBLAST v1.9, with IMGT germline references. Reads were removed for weak V/J assignments (E-value above 1e-6), missing CDR3, stop codons, out-of-frame junctions, or ambiguous translated residues. V3J clonotypes were defined as sequences sharing the same inferred V gene, J gene, and CDR3 amino acid sequence. Percentage overlap between repertoires was calculated by dividing the number of shared unique clonotypes by the size of the smaller repertoire. RTK rarefaction, the Chao1 estimator, and Recon v2.1 estimates of unobserved clonotypes were used to assess repertoire richness. OLGA was used to compute generation probabilities for all TCRbeta clonotypes that the gDNA method yielded from a handful of donors. The immuneACCESS repertoire file appears here via TCRdb, limited to in-frame rearrangements. These files lack a portion of the clones; in checked studies, under half of the deficit traces to unresolved V genes, and the cause of the others is not known. The V and J calls and clone size come from that table; D and trimming were worked out from the DNA. The sample yields around 2,000,000 clones; about 95% were counted once. More than 0.9% of the sample is held by the ten biggest clonotypes.

Concerning this clone itself: Its antigen is not yet known. No much larger clone is present one base from it, and per-base qualities are unavailable.

Inclusive of the bounding cysteine and phenylalanine, the CDR3 is 16 residues long. Just the 48-base CDR3 DNA is kept, in frame starting at base 1. The junction carries 22 bases between V and J, which are trimmed by 8 bases and 5 bases respectively. CDR1 ENHRY and CDR2 SYGVKD were looked up in the germline V gene. The material sequenced was naive CD8+ T cells sorted from blood. The cell subset or site label on this specimen signifies: CD45RA+CCR7+. The sequence was collected from a man aged 18-30 years in good health. The rearrangement joined TRBV10-3 to TRBJ2-1; TRBD1 could be the D gene, as 6 bases match. The DNA sequence is as follows: TGTGCCATCCCAGGATGTACCGGGACACCACACAATGAGCAGTTCTTC. It codes for CAIPGCTGTPHNEQFF.